This T cell receptor (beta chain) comes out of a study of cytomegalovirus exposure and HLA in healthy donors. Study conclusions and caveats: Most of the TCR beta V segments (in an earlier analysis) were productive either about 90% or about 30% of the time. Rare TCR sequences dominated, though some public TCRs recurred in many donors. Later work found most CMV-associated TCR beta chains apparently HLA-restricted.

Amplification used 60 Vbeta primers and 13 Jbeta primers. Sequenced by immunoSEQ multiplex PCR; TCRdb stores in-frame clones only, minus some. The sample records tens of thousands of clones, roughly 73% being singletons. The V gene end was trimmed by 3 bases and the J gene end by 5 bases; junction bases not matched to a gene: 4. This CDR3 is 14 amino acids long. CDR1 is SGDLS, CDR2 YYNGEE, per germline. About this clone itself: Its antigen is not identified.

At sampling all donors were nominally healthy, likely with unrecorded immune exposures. Sample: PBMCs. The TCR was taken from a woman in her 40s in good health and CMV-seronegative. V and J are TRBV9 and TRBJ2-7; TRBD1 matches 11 bases. The CDR3 region is CASSGTGGRDEQYF. In DNA, the CDR3 is TGTGCCAGCAGCGGGACAGGGGGCCGTGACGAGCAGTACTTC.